This entry lists 14 T cell receptor beta chains sequenced from one sample in a study of shared clonotypes between healthy human individuals. Clones were read by immunoSEQ multiplex PCR, and TCRdb kept only the in-frame ones, dropping some. The data contain some 1.4 million clones, roughly 96% of them singletons. Sequencing was carried out using naive CD4+ T cells sorted from blood. Documented subset: CD45RA+ positively selected. The source is a man aged 25-40 years in good health.

The V gene is TRBV7-9, the J gene TRBJ2-2, with TRBD1 as a possible D gene (6 bases). The CDR3 covers 15 residues. Germline V gene data show CDR1 as SEHNR and CDR2 as FQNEAQ (reference sequence). V was trimmed by 1 base and J by 1 base, leaving 7 bases between them. The CDR3, as DNA: TGTGCCAGCAGCTTAGTGACAGGGAACACCGGGGAGCTGTTTTTT. Encoded protein: CASSLVTGNTGELFF.

The gene calls are TRBV30 and TRBJ1-1; weak D call: TRBD1 (5 bases). Trimming removed 7 bases from V and 1 base from J, with 10 bases in between. CDR3 length: 12 residues. Germline assignment: CDR1 GTSNPN and CDR2 SVGIG (reference sequence). The CDR3 nucleotides read TGTGCCTACGCCAGGGAGAACACTGAAGCTTTCTTT. Translating gives CAYARENTEAFF. Full variable domain (outside the CDR3, taken from reference TRBV30 and TRBJ1-1): SQTIHQWPATLVQPVGSPLSLECTVEGTSNPNLYWYRQAAGRGLQLLFYSVGIGQISSEVPQNLSASRPQDRQFILSSKKLLLSDSGFYLCAYARENTEAFFGQGTRLTVV.

The chain links TRBV5-4 to TRBJ2-1; no clear D gene. CDR3 length equals 15 residues. Trimming took 2 bases from V and 10 from J, leaving 19 bases between them. Germline assignment: CDR1 SGHNT and CDR2 YYREEE (reference sequence). DNA for the CDR3: TGTGCCAGCAGCTTCGCGGTTGACTCCTTACGCGAGCAGTTCTTC. Translation: CASSFAVDSLREQFF.

This chain links TRBV6-1 with TRBJ2-2; possibly TRBD1 for D (5 bases). With 2 bases removed from V and 7 bases from J, the gap between germline ends came to 11 bases. The germline V gene has CDR1 MNHNS and CDR2 SASEGT. This CDR3 has 14 residues. The CDR3 protein is CASSELGRGGELFF. DNA for the CDR3: TGTGCCAGCAGTGAACTGGGAAGGGGCGGGGAGCTGTTTTTT.

The chain recombines TRBV5-1 with TRBJ2-7; TRBD1 aligns across 8 bases. This CDR3 region has 14 residues. Germline V gene data show CDR1 as SGHRS and CDR2 as YFSETQ. After removal of 2 bases from V and 3 bases from J, the junction contained 4 bases not matched to a gene. The CDR3 reads CASSLMTGDYEQYF. The CDR3 DNA sequence: TGCGCCAGCAGCTTAATGACAGGGGACTACGAGCAGTACTTC.

The chain links TRBV6-1 to TRBJ2-7; 7 positions agree with TRBD2. The CDR3 has 14 amino acids. Germline V gene data show CDR1 as MNHNS and CDR2 as SASEGT. With 2 bases clipped from V and 3 bases from J, the junction kept 4 bases outside the gene matches. The CDR3 loop reads CASSESGVNYEQYF. CDR3 in DNA: TGTGCCAGCAGTGAAAGCGGGGTGAACTACGAGCAGTACTTC.

This clone occurred a few times. The same CDR3 is also encoded by other DNA sequences in this sample. V gene TRBV5-1 combines with J gene TRBJ2-3, with D uncertain. This CDR3 has 13 amino acids. Per the germline V gene, CDR1 is SGHRS and CDR2 is YFSETQ. The V gene lost 0 bases and the J gene lost 2 bases, with 4 bases spanning the gap. CDR3 DNA: TGCGCCAGCAGCTTGGATCCCACAGATACGCAGTATTTT. Translated: CASSLDPTDTQYF. Drawing the rest from reference TRBV5-1 and TRBJ2-3, the complete variable domain is KAGVTQTPRYLIKTRGQQVTLSCSPISGHRSVSWYQQTPGQGLQFLFEYFSETQRNKGNFPGRFSGRQFSNSRSEMNVSTLELGDSALYLCASSLDPTDTQYFGPGTRLTVL.

The rearrangement links TRBV5-1 to TRBJ2-3; D is undetermined. Looked up from germline, CDR1 is SGHRS and CDR2 is YFSETQ. The CDR3 spans 16 residues. V was trimmed by 1 base and J by 0 bases, leaving 12 bases between them. The CDR3 coding sequence is TGCGCCAGCAGCTTGAATCCAGTTGCTAGCACAGATACGCAGTATTTT. Protein product: CASSLNPVASTDTQYF.

V gene TRBV29-1 combines with J gene TRBJ2-2; D not certain. The CDR3 spans 11 residues. Germline lookup yields CDR1 SQVTM and CDR2 ANQGSEA. V was pared by 7 bases and J by 6 bases, with 9 bases between. CDR3 sequence reads: CSGGRPGELFF. The CDR3 nucleotides read TGCAGCGGGGGTCGGCCCGGGGAGCTGTTTTTT.

V gene TRBV7-2 combines with J gene TRBJ2-7; D not resolved. With 1 base removed from V and 4 bases from J, the gap between germline ends came to 14 bases. CDR3 length equals 15 residues. Germline CDR1 is SGHTA and CDR2 is FQGNSA. CDR3 sequence reads: CASSLVSVGVYEQYF. The CDR3 DNA sequence: TGTGCCAGCAGCTTAGTATCGGTTGGGGTATACGAGCAGTACTTC.

The chain couples TRBV19 to TRBJ1-1; TRBD1 is a possible D gene (6 bases). V was clipped by 4 bases and J by 1 base, with 10 bases between them. CDR1 is LNHDA and CDR2 is SQIVND in the germline V gene (reference sequence). CDR3 size: 14 residues. The CDR3 is CASSKGGPNTEAFF. In nucleotides, the CDR3 is TGTGCCAGTAGTAAAGGGGGTCCGAACACTGAAGCTTTCTTT.

V usage is TRBV19 and J usage is TRBJ2-7, with 10 nucleotides matching TRBD1. Germline-derived CDR1 and CDR2 are LNHDA and SQIVND (reference sequence). CDR3 size: 15 residues. With V trimmed by 3 bases and J by 5 bases, 7 bases remained unmatched. The CDR3 is CASSIRQGANHEQYF. As DNA, the CDR3 is TGTGCCAGTAGTATTAGACAGGGGGCGAATCACGAGCAGTACTTC.

The rearrangement links TRBV19 to TRBJ2-7; D possibly corresponds to TRBD2 (5 bases). Trimming removed 3 bases at V and 1 base at J, with 13 bases between. The V gene's germline CDR1 is LNHDA and CDR2 SQIVND (reference sequence). There are 15 residues in the CDR3. CDR3 DNA sequence: TGTGCCAGTAGTATCTTTCCAGGACTGTCCTACGAGCAGTACTTC. Amino acid sequence: CASSIFPGLSYEQYF.

V and J are TRBV9 and TRBJ2-3; D tentatively reads TRBD1 or TRBD2 (6 bases each). This CDR3 comprises 14 residues. Trimming stripped 3 bases from V and 4 bases from J, with 12 bases between. Germline CDR1 and CDR2: SGDLS and YYNGEE. Here the CDR3 DNA reads TGTGCCAGCAGCGCATCGGGGGCGTCAGATACGCAGTATTTT. Its translation is CASSASGASDTQYF. Looking up the rest from reference TRBV9 and TRBJ2-3 gives the full variable domain: DSGVTQTPKHLITATGQRVTLRCSPRSGDLSVYWYQQSLDQGLQFLIQYYNGEERAKGNILERFSAQQFPDLHSELNLSSLELGDSALYFCASSASGASDTQYFGPGTRLTVL.